These 23 T cell receptor beta chains were sequenced from one sample in a study of cytomegalovirus exposure and HLA in healthy donors. PCR employed 60 Vbeta and 13 Jbeta primers. Here immunoSEQ multiplex PCR was the method, and the copy in TCRdb shows in-frame clones only, minus some. The sample carries roughly 190,000 clones, more than 75% recorded once. What was sequenced was PBMCs. These receptors were taken from a woman aged 45-60 years in good health and CMV-seronegative.

The rearrangement joins TRBV15 to TRBJ2-3; tentative D call: TRBD2 (6 bases). V lost 5 bases, J lost 1 base, and 13 bases lay in between. The CDR3 loop spans 15 amino acids. Germline CDR1 and CDR2: LNHNV and YYDKDF (reference sequence). The DNA of the CDR3 is TGTGCCACCAGCGGGACTCTCCTACGCACAGATACGCAGTATTTT. Amino acid sequence: CATSGTLLRTDTQYF.

The CDR3 spells CASRAGLANTGELFF. The CDR3 region has the DNA TGTGCCAGCAGGGCTGGACTTGCGAACACCGGGGAGCTGTTTTTT. V usage is TRBV28 and J usage is TRBJ2-2; D is perhaps TRBD2 (5 bases). The CDR3 consists of 15 residues. V lost 6 bases to trimming and J lost 0 bases, with 11 bases between them. Germline lookup yields CDR1 MDHEN and CDR2 SYDVKM.

This chain joins TRBV6-1 and TRBJ2-1, with 8 positions matching TRBD1. Germline V gene data show CDR1 as MNHNS and CDR2 as SASEGT. Trimming took 5 bases from V and 4 from J; bases not matched to a gene: 4. The CDR3 is 14 residues long. The CDR3 bases are TGTGCCAGCAGTCTGGGACAGGAATACAATGAGCAGTTCTTC. This gives the protein CASSLGQEYNEQFF.

This chain uses TRBV9 with TRBJ1-1, with D uncertain. Trimming stripped 0 bases from V and 6 bases from J, with 9 bases between. CDR3 size: 13 residues. Germline CDR1 is SGDLS and CDR2 is YYNGEE. The CDR3, as DNA: TGTGCCAGCAGCGTAGTAGGGAGCGCTGAAGCTTTCTTT. It encodes CASSVVGSAEAFF. The variable domain in full, completed from reference TRBV9 and TRBJ1-1, reads DSGVTQTPKHLITATGQRVTLRCSPRSGDLSVYWYQQSLDQGLQFLIQYYNGEERAKGNILERFSAQQFPDLHSELNLSSLELGDSALYFCASSVVGSAEAFFGQGTRLTVV.

This clone is a singleton in its sample. This chain connects TRBV7-2 to TRBJ1-5, with TRBD1 matching over 11 bases. Losses at the gene ends were 4 bases for V and 4 bases for J; bases not matched to a gene: 12. The CDR3 has 18 residues. Germline values: CDR1 SGHTA, CDR2 FQGNSA. The DNA of the CDR3 is TGTGCCAGCAGCTCAGGACAGGGGGCCAGGGGTCCTAATCAGCCCCAGCATTTT. This gives the protein CASSSGQGARGPNQPQHF.

The V and J genes are TRBV2 and TRBJ2-3, with TRBD1 matching over 9 bases. The V gene's germline CDR1 is SNHLY and CDR2 FYNNEI. The V segment lost 5 bases and the J segment 4 bases; nucleotides outside the gene matches: 7. The CDR3 loop spans 15 amino acids. CDR3 sequence reads: CASSFDRGVSDTQYF. CDR3 nucleotide sequence: TGTGCCAGCAGTTTCGACAGGGGGGTATCAGATACGCAGTATTTT. The whole variable domain, filled in from reference TRBV2 and TRBJ2-3, reads EPEVTQTPSHQVTQMGQEVILRCVPISNHLYFYWYRQILGQKVEFLVSFYNNEISEKSEIFDDQFSVERPDGSNFTLKIRSTKLEDSAMYFCASSFDRGVSDTQYFGPGTRLTVL.

Written as DNA, the CDR3 is TGTGCCAGCAGCCAGCAAACAGGGAAATCGCAGTTCTTC. It translates to CASSQQTGKSQFF. The chain links TRBV7-2 to TRBJ2-1; the D gene is possibly TRBD1 (6 bases). V was pared by 5 bases and J by 12 bases, with 17 bases between. The CDR3 loop spans 13 amino acids. The germline V gene has CDR1 SGHTA and CDR2 FQGNSA.

The rearrangement joins TRBV6-6 to TRBJ2-1; 8 bases are a match to TRBD2. The ends lost 6 bases at V and 0 bases at J; junction bases unmatched: 7. The CDR3 runs to 16 residues. Germline V gene lookup returns CDR1 MNHNY and CDR2 SVGAGI (reference sequence). The CDR3 spells CASRRQRGSSYNEQFF. The CDR3 bases are TGTGCCAGCAGGCGGCAGCGGGGGTCCTCCTACAATGAGCAGTTCTTC.

The DNA for the CDR3 is TGTGCCAGCAGCACGCCGGGCAGGGTCGGGCAGCCCCAGCATTTT. Translation gives CASSTPGRVGQPQHF. V usage is TRBV28 and J usage is TRBJ1-5, with D tentatively TRBD1 (5 bases). The CDR3 is 15 residues long. V was pared by 6 bases and J by 7 bases, with 19 bases between. In germline, CDR1 is MDHEN, CDR2 SYDVKM.

This rearrangement joins TRBV5-8 to TRBJ1-2, with 7 bases aligning to TRBD1. Germline CDR1 is SGHTS and CDR2 is YDEGEE. V was pared by 4 bases and J by 6 bases, with 9 bases of the junction left unmatched. There are 14 residues in the CDR3. The CDR3 loop is CASSLSLGTDGYTF. The CDR3 region has the DNA TGTGCCAGCAGCCTTAGCCTTGGGACAGATGGCTACACCTTC.

The J gene is TRBJ2-7, the V gene TRBV2; 8 bases are a match to TRBD2. This CDR3 has 13 residues. The germline CDR1 and CDR2 sequences are SNHLY and FYNNEI. V was clipped by 7 bases and J by 9 bases; unmatched bases: 11. CDR3 amino acids: CASKAGGQFAQYF. The CDR3 DNA reads TGTGCCAGCAAGGCGGGGGGCCAATTCGCGCAGTACTTC. Full variable domain (outside the CDR3, taken from reference TRBV2 and TRBJ2-7): EPEVTQTPSHQVTQMGQEVILRCVPISNHLYFYWYRQILGQKVEFLVSFYNNEISEKSEIFDDQFSVERPDGSNFTLKIRSTKLEDSAMYFCASKAGGQFAQYFGPGTRLTVT.

The chain carries TRBV5-4 and TRBJ1-2, with 7 positions matching TRBD1. V lost 0 bases to trimming and J lost 4 bases; unmatched junction nucleotides: 3. The CDR3 is 14 residues long. Germline V gene lookup returns CDR1 SGHNT and CDR2 YYREEE (reference sequence). In DNA form, the CDR3 reads TGTGCCAGCAGCTTGGCGGGACAGATCTATGGCTACACCTTC. Protein sequence: CASSLAGQIYGYTF.

Concerning this clone itself: Other DNA sequences from this sample encode an identical CDR3 as well. The genes are TRBV7-2 and TRBJ1-1; D unclear. The V gene's germline CDR1 is SGHTA and CDR2 FQGNSA. The V end lost 1 base, the J end lost 1 base, and 7 bases lay between the germline ends. The CDR3 totals 14 residues. CDR3 protein: CASSLGYRNTEAFF. For the CDR3, the DNA is TGTGCCAGCAGCTTAGGGTACAGGAACACTGAAGCTTTCTTT.

The chain employs TRBV14 and TRBJ2-7; no reliable D call. Germline-derived CDR1 and CDR2 are SGHDN and FVKESK. The CDR3 totals 15 residues. V was cut by 2 bases and J by 6 bases, with 17 bases left in between. DNA of the CDR3: TGTGCCAGCAGCCAATTGCCCTGGTCGGTCGGCGAGCAGTACTTC. Its protein product is CASSQLPWSVGEQYF. The entire variable domain, with the rest obtained from reference TRBV14 and TRBJ2-7, is as follows: EAGVTQFPSHSVIEKGQTVTLRCDPISGHDNLYWYRRVMGKEIKFLLHFVKESKQDESGMPNNRFLAERTGGTYSTLKVQPAELEDSGVYFCASSQLPWSVGEQYFGPGTRLTVT.

This clone has only one observation. The chain is built from TRBV2 and TRBJ2-1; D is perhaps TRBD1 (5 bases). Germline lookup yields CDR1 SNHLY and CDR2 FYNNEI. V was shortened by 5 bases and J by 9 bases, with 14 bases between the two germline ends. The CDR3 runs to 13 residues. CDR3 protein: CASSPTAPIEQFF. CDR3 nucleotide sequence: TGTGCCAGCAGTCCGACAGCCCCGATTGAGCAGTTCTTC. Variable domain in full (rest from reference TRBV2 and TRBJ2-1): EPEVTQTPSHQVTQMGQEVILRCVPISNHLYFYWYRQILGQKVEFLVSFYNNEISEKSEIFDDQFSVERPDGSNFTLKIRSTKLEDSAMYFCASSPTAPIEQFFGPGTRLTVL.

V is TRBV27 and J is TRBJ2-2; 8 nucleotides align to TRBD2. The CDR3 runs to 14 residues. Germline V gene sequence: CDR1 MNHEY, CDR2 SMNVEV (reference sequence). The J segment lost 6 bases and the V segment lost 7 bases, leaving 7 bases of the junction unmatched. CDR3 in amino acids: CASIPSGGAGELFF. CDR3 in DNA: TGTGCCAGCATCCCCTCCGGGGGGGCCGGGGAGCTGTTTTTT.

The chain joins TRBV19 to TRBJ2-6; D possibly corresponds to TRBD2 (6 bases). The CDR3 is 18 residues long. V lost 8 bases to trimming and J lost 4 bases, with 24 bases between them. The germline V gene encodes CDR1 LNHDA and CDR2 SQIVND (reference sequence). This chain's CDR3 is CASGPWGVRVAGANVLTF. The CDR3 DNA reads TGTGCCAGTGGCCCATGGGGGGTACGGGTGGCCGGGGCCAACGTCCTGACTTTC.

V gene TRBV27 combines with J gene TRBJ2-3; 7 bases fit TRBD2. J gave up 1 base and V 3 bases, and 7 bases lay outside the gene matches. Per germline, CDR1 MNHEY and CDR2 SMNVEV (reference sequence). This CDR3 comprises 16 residues. CDR3 DNA: TGTGCCAGCAGTTTTGGACGGGGAGGGCGCACAGATACGCAGTATTTT. The encoded protein is CASSFGRGGRTDTQYF.

The gene calls are TRBV4-1 and TRBJ2-1; 7 bases are a match to TRBD2. Trimming cost V 0 bases and J 3 bases; bases outside gene matches: 8. The V gene's germline CDR1 is MGHRA and CDR2 YSYEKL. The CDR3 extends over 17 amino acids. The CDR3 coding sequence is TGCGCCAGCAGCCAAGAGTACGGGCTAGCGGTCTACAATGAGCAGTTCTTC. Amino acids: CASSQEYGLAVYNEQFF.

The V call is TRBV5-6, the J call TRBJ2-1; D might be TRBD2 (7 bases). The CDR3 is 15 residues long. The V and J ends lost 1 base and 6 bases respectively, with 14 bases between them. CDR1 and CDR2 from the germline V gene are SGHDT and YYEEEE. CDR3 residues: CASSLRGGVRNEQFF. CDR3 bases: TGTGCCAGCAGCTTGCGAGGGGGGGTGCGCAATGAGCAGTTCTTC.

The CDR3 nucleotides are TGTGCCAGCAGCCGGAGCGAGCAGTACTTC. Protein product: CASSRSEQYF. The chain combines TRBV12-1 with TRBJ2-7; TRBD2 reflects the table's D call only, with no check against the DNA. TRBV12-1 is a listed pseudogene. This CDR3 is built from 10 residues.

The rearrangement joins TRBV15 to TRBJ1-1, with 7 bases lining up with TRBD1. The CDR3 sequence is 13 residues long. The junction had 6 bases not matched to a gene; V was cut back by 0 bases and J by 11 bases. Germline V gene data show CDR1 as LNHNV and CDR2 as YYDKDF (reference sequence). CDR3 region: CATSRDIMDRAFF. The CDR3 region has the DNA TGTGCCACCAGCAGAGATATTATGGACAGGGCTTTCTTT. The complete variable domain, with remaining parts taken from reference TRBV15 and TRBJ1-1, reads DAMVIQNPRYQVTQFGKPVTLSCSQTLNHNVMYWYQQKSSQAPKLLFHYYDKDFNNEADTPDNFQSRRPNTSFCFLDIRSPGLGDTAMYLCATSRDIMDRAFFGQGTRLTVV.

The chain uses TRBV5-6 and TRBJ1-2; D is unclear. The CDR3 is made up of 15 amino acids. In germline, CDR1 is SGHDT, CDR2 YYEEEE. V gave up 0 bases and J gave up 5 bases, with 14 bases separating them. The CDR3 spells CASSLGPGGWYGYTF. The DNA for the CDR3 is TGTGCCAGCAGCTTGGGACCCGGAGGATGGTATGGCTACACCTTC. Together with reference TRBV5-6 and TRBJ1-2, the CDR3 gives the full variable domain: DAGVTQSPTHLIKTRGQQVTLRCSPKSGHDTVSWYQQALGQGPQFIFQYYEEEERQRGNFPDRFSGHQFPNYSSELNVNALLLGDSALYLCASSLGPGGWYGYTFGSGTRLTVV.